Reported below is one T cell receptor beta chain. In the source study's methods: Estimation of nucleated cell counts was performed using reference gene primer amplification. TCRdb's copy holds only in-frame clones and misses some; the assay was immunoSEQ multiplex PCR. That table furnishes V, J and clone size, whereas the DNA furnished D and trimming. Among hundreds of thousands of clones, roughly three quarters were seen once, and the ten largest hold approximately 4%. The data belong to a study of blood T cell repertoires in COVID-19. Study at large: COVID-19 samples collected from the United States, Italy and Spain covered acute and convalescent phases. Nucleic acid was either cDNA or gDNA, and it came from T cells, B-cell-depleted T cells, or PBMCs.

V lost 3 bases and J lost 8, with 13 bases in between. Germline lookup yields CDR1 KGHSH and CDR2 LQKENI. The length of the CDR3 is 13 residues. Sample: peripheral blood. The TCR originated in a woman in her 40s with active or convalescent COVID-19. The chain employs TRBV18 and TRBJ1-2, with D possibly TRBD1 on 5 matching bases. This CDR3 is CASSPGRDSGYTF. The CDR3 DNA is TGTGCCAGCTCACCCGGCAGGGACTCGGGCTACACCTTC.